The 22 T cell receptor beta chains reported below all come from one sample, sequenced in a study of shared clonotypes between healthy human individuals. Data came from immunoSEQ multiplex PCR; TCRdb stores just in-frame clones and leaves some out. The table shows some 2.1 million clones, with over 85% occurring only once. The sequencing sample was made of naive CD4+ T cells sorted from blood. Documented subset: CD45RA+ positively selected. These receptors were obtained from a man aged 18 to 30 in good health.

V gene TRBV5-6 combines with J gene TRBJ1-4, with 10 bases that match TRBD1. The CDR3 has 15 residues. CDR1 and CDR2 (germline): SGHDT, YYEEEE. V dropped 4 bases and J dropped 7; count of bases not matched to a gene: 7. The DNA for the CDR3 is TGTGCCAGCAGCCCCCTGGGACAGGGGAGTGAAAAACTGTTTTTT. Encoded protein: CASSPLGQGSEKLFF. The full variable domain, with the rest looked up from reference TRBV5-6 and TRBJ1-4, is DAGVTQSPTHLIKTRGQQVTLRCSPKSGHDTVSWYQQALGQGPQFIFQYYEEEERQRGNFPDRFSGHQFPNYSSELNVNALLLGDSALYLCASSPLGQGSEKLFFGSGTQLSVL.

This rearrangement joins TRBV6-6 to TRBJ2-5, with TRBD2 matching 8 bases. Germline trimming cut 6 bases from V and 4 bases from J; bases unmatched to any gene: 13. The CDR3 has 16 amino acids. The V gene's germline CDR1 is MNHNY and CDR2 SVGAGI (reference sequence). CDR3 loop: CASSQKTGTRRETQYF. CDR3 coding DNA: TGTGCCAGCAGCCAAAAAACCGGGACTAGGAGAGAGACCCAGTACTTC.

J is TRBJ1-6 and V is TRBV18; D remains unclear. The length of the CDR3 is 14 residues. Trimming stripped 1 base from V and 5 bases from J, with 6 bases between. Germline lookup yields CDR1 KGHSH and CDR2 LQKENI. CDR3 sequence reads: CASSPRPDNSPLHF. The CDR3 bases are TGTGCCAGCTCACCACGCCCCGATAATTCACCCCTCCACTTT. Combining the CDR3 with reference TRBV18 and TRBJ1-6 gives the whole variable domain NAGVMQNPRHLVRRRGQEARLRCSPMKGHSHVYWYRQLPEEGLKFMVYLQKENIIDESGMPKERFSAEFPKEGPSILRIQQVVRGDSAAYFCASSPRPDNSPLHFGNGTRLTVT.

The V gene is TRBV5-1, the J gene TRBJ2-4; no reliable D call. The germline V and J ends were trimmed by 1 base and 5 bases, with 4 bases remaining between them. Germline lookup yields CDR1 SGHRS and CDR2 YFSETQ. The CDR3 contains 12 residues. The CDR3 spells CASSLPENIQYF. CDR3 bases: TGCGCCAGCAGCTTGCCAGAAAACATTCAGTACTTC.

The V call is TRBV4-1, the J call TRBJ2-3, with a weak D call TRBD2 (6 bases). The CDR3 has 11 residues. The germline gives CDR1 MGHRA, CDR2 YSYEKL. V lost 8 bases to trimming and J lost 7 bases, with 10 bases between them. CDR3 sequence (DNA): TGCGCCAGCGCCGGGGGTTATACGCAGTATTTT. Translation gives CASAGGYTQYF.

V and J are TRBV11-2 and TRBJ2-4; tentatively, D is TRBD1 or TRBD2 (6 bases each). Trimming stripped 5 bases from V and 6 bases from J, with 23 bases between. Germline CDR1 is SGHAT and CDR2 is FQNNGV. This CDR3 is built from 17 residues. CDR3 DNA sequence: TGTGCCAGCAGCCCAGGGACAAAGGAGGGTATGGGAAACATTCAGTACTTC. Translated: CASSPGTKEGMGNIQYF.

The rearrangement links TRBV7-6 to TRBJ2-3; D may correspond to TRBD1 or TRBD2 (5 bases each). The CDR3 contains 16 residues. Germline V gene lookup returns CDR1 SGHVS and CDR2 FNYEAQ. V was shortened by 1 base and J by 4 bases, with 15 bases between the two germline ends. The chain's CDR3 is CASSLVRGVSSDTQYF. Here the CDR3 DNA reads TGTGCCAGCAGCTTAGTAAGGGGAGTTTCATCAGATACGCAGTATTTT.

The chain carries TRBV7-6 and TRBJ1-2, with no clear D. The ends were cut back, 2 bases at V and 4 bases at J, with 11 bases in the middle. The CDR3 runs to 14 residues. CDR1 SGHVS and CDR2 FNYEAQ come from the germline V gene. Here the CDR3 DNA reads TGTGCCAGCAGCTTAAGTCACCTCACCTATGGCTACACCTTC. This codes for CASSLSHLTYGYTF.

This rearrangement joins TRBV27 to TRBJ2-7, with D maybe TRBD1 (6 bases). CDR1 MNHEY and CDR2 SMNVEV come from the germline V gene (reference sequence). The V end was cut by 2 bases, the J end by 3 bases, with 8 bases between. This CDR3 comprises 13 residues. DNA of the CDR3: TGTGCCAGCAGTTTAGTCAGGGGCTACGAGCAGTACTTC. Translated, it gives CASSLVRGYEQYF.

With respect to this clone: At one boundary the junction diverges from the germline segment, which might be a read error. The chain joins TRBV11-2 to TRBJ2-7; D not certain. Looked up from germline, CDR1 is SGHAT and CDR2 is FQNNGV. The CDR3 totals 13 residues. CDR3 DNA sequence: TGTGCCAGCAGCTTAGGGACCTCCTACGGGCAGTACTTC. Translation gives CASSLGTSYGQYF.

V is TRBV5-8 and J is TRBJ2-7; 9 nucleotides line up with TRBD1. Per germline, CDR1 SGHTS and CDR2 YDEGEE. The V and J ends lost 0 bases and 7 bases, in that order; junction bases with no gene match: 8. The CDR3 spans 15 residues. For the CDR3, the DNA is TGTGCCAGCAGCTTGGCGGGACAGGGCCTGAGGGAGCAGTACTTC. Translated, it gives CASSLAGQGLREQYF.

The rearrangement links TRBV7-3 to TRBJ1-5; the D is unclear. Germline V gene lookup returns CDR1 SGHTA and CDR2 FQGTGA. V was shortened by 5 bases and J by 4 bases, with 9 bases between the two germline ends. The CDR3 has 13 residues. CDR3 sequence reads: CASSPERNQPQHF. The CDR3 DNA reads as TGTGCCAGCAGCCCTGAGAGAAATCAGCCCCAGCATTTT.

The chain links TRBV5-6 to TRBJ1-2; perhaps TRBD1 as D (6 bases). CDR3 length equals 15 residues. V shed 6 bases and J shed 2 bases, with 17 bases lying between them. In germline, CDR1 is SGHDT, CDR2 YYEEEE. CDR3 loop: CASTGGTRRNYGYTF. DNA of the CDR3: TGTGCCAGCACCGGAGGGACACGAAGAAACTATGGCTACACCTTC.

The chain uses TRBV28 and TRBJ2-7; D might be TRBD1 (6 bases). CDR3 length: 14 amino acids. The V and J ends lost 6 bases and 3 bases respectively, with 15 bases between them. The germline gives CDR1 MDHEN, CDR2 SYDVKM. CDR3 DNA sequence: TGTGCCAGCAGCCCACAGGGAATCTACTACGAGCAGTACTTC. Its translation is CASSPQGIYYEQYF.

To note about this clone: A much larger clone differs by one base, so this may be a read error. The chain links TRBV6-1 to TRBJ1-3; D ambiguous. CDR3 length: 15 residues. Trimming shortened V by 5 bases and J by 0 bases, and 11 bases separated the two germline ends. The germline gives CDR1 MNHNS, CDR2 SASEGT. CDR3 nucleotides: TGTGCCAGCAGTATTGGACGGACCTCTGGAAACACCATATATTTT. It encodes CASSIGRTSGNTIYF.

The J gene is TRBJ1-4, the V gene TRBV4-2; TRBD1 is a possible D gene (6 bases). The CDR3 runs 15 residues. V shed 0 bases and J shed 3 bases, with 8 bases lying between them. Germline V gene lookup returns CDR1 LGHNA and CDR2 YNFKEQ. For the CDR3, the DNA is TGTGCCAGCAGCCAAGAAACAGGGTCTAATGAAAAACTGTTTTTT. Its protein is CASSQETGSNEKLFF.

About this clone itself: The same CDR3 can be traced to other DNA sequences in this sample. The chain is built from TRBV5-1 and TRBJ1-1; a weak D match, TRBD1 (6 bases). V lost 7 bases and J lost 0, with 10 bases in between. This CDR3 has 13 amino acids. Germline loops: CDR1 SGHRS, CDR2 YFSETQ. CDR3 bases: TGCGCCAGCCGGACAGCCTTGAACACTGAAGCTTTCTTT. The encoded protein is CASRTALNTEAFF.

The chain links TRBV10-2 to TRBJ1-2, with a weak D call TRBD1 (5 bases). Per the germline V gene, CDR1 is WSHSY and CDR2 is SAAADI. Trimming removed 0 bases at V and 4 bases at J, with 9 bases between. This CDR3 is 14 amino acids long. Here the CDR3 DNA reads TGCGCCAGCAGTGAGTCGTGGGGCGGCTATGGCTACACCTTC. Translating gives CASSESWGGYGYTF.

This clone occurred once. One end of the junction fails to match germline, which may point to a read error. Distinct nucleotide sequences in the sample also encode this CDR3. The chain is built from TRBV28 and TRBJ2-3, with no clear D. Germline values: CDR1 MDHEN, CDR2 SYDVKM. This CDR3 spans 12 amino acids. The DNA for the CDR3 is TGTGCCAGCAGCTTATGGGGAGATACGCAGTATTTT. It codes for CASSLWGDTQYF.

The gene calls are TRBV19 and TRBJ2-7; tentatively, D is TRBD1 (6 bases). The CDR3 extends over 13 amino acids. Trimming took 4 bases from V and 3 from J, leaving 10 bases between them. Germline CDR1 reads LNHDA; CDR2 reads SQIVND (reference sequence). The CDR3 is CASSKARGYEQYF. The CDR3 region has the DNA TGTGCCAGTAGTAAAGCCAGGGGCTACGAGCAGTACTTC.

This clone has just a few counts. Distinct nucleotide sequences in the sample also encode this CDR3. The chain links TRBV19 to TRBJ2-2; D remains unclear. The CDR3 runs to 12 residues. The V and J ends lost 1 base and 4 bases respectively, with 1 base between them. Germline CDR1 is LNHDA and CDR2 is SQIVND (reference sequence). CDR3 loop: CASSIGTGELFF. The CDR3 DNA reads as TGTGCCAGTAGTATAGGCACCGGGGAGCTGTTTTTT. Full variable domain (missing parts from reference TRBV19 and TRBJ2-2): DGGITQSPKYLFRKEGQNVTLSCEQNLNHDAMYWYRQDPGQGLRLIYYSQIVNDFQKGDIAEGYSVSREKKESFPLTVTSAQKNPTAFYLCASSIGTGELFFGEGSRLTVL.

The rearrangement links TRBV4-1 to TRBJ2-2; D is uncertain. Germline values: CDR1 MGHRA, CDR2 YSYEKL. CDR3 length: 13 residues. Trimming left V 1 base short and J 3 bases short, with 3 bases between. DNA of the CDR3: TGCGCCAGCAGCCAAGCGGACACCGGGGAGCTGTTTTTT. Protein sequence: CASSQADTGELFF.